The TCR beta chain described here comes from a study of siplizumab effects on memory and regulatory T cells. Study-wide results and limits: Fewer alloreactive sequences mapped to unstimulated CD4+ memory cells under siplizumab.

With respect to this clone: What it recognizes is unknown. The sample holds other DNA sequences that translate to the same CDR3.

Some clones are missing from TCRdb's copy, which holds only in-frame ones; the method was immunoSEQ multiplex PCR. The top ten clones hold 1.3% of a sample with about 110,000 clones, about nine tenths of them seen once. V shed 4 bases and J shed 1 base, with 2 bases lying between them. Germline V gene sequence: CDR1 SGHRS, CDR2 YFSETQ. This CDR3 comprises 11 residues. Sequencing was performed on CD4+ T cells sorted from blood. The sequence was collected from a human donor in good health. The rearrangement links TRBV5-1 to TRBJ2-5; D remains unclear. The CDR3 region has the DNA TGCGCCAGCAGCCTCCAAGAGACCCAGTACTTC. Translating it yields CASSLQETQYF.